This T cell receptor beta chain is drawn from a study of shared clonotypes between healthy human individuals. CDR3 length: 12 residues. CDR1 and CDR2 from the germline V gene are SGHRS and YFSETQ. V lost 3 bases and J lost 1, with 2 bases in between. Only CD45RO-negative cells positively selected for CCR7 counted as naive CD8 cells, so terminally differentiated effector memory CD45RA+ cells were excluded. Sequencing was performed with immunoSEQ multiplex PCR; in TCRdb, only in-frame clones are kept and a portion is missing. Altogether millions of clones are present, approximately 94% being singletons, with the ten largest covering about 1.1%.

The receptor was isolated from a man between 18 and 35 years old in good health. The sequenced sample was naive CD8+ T cells sorted from blood. J is TRBJ2-1 and V is TRBV5-1; unclear D gene. The CDR3 spells CASSYSYNEQFF. The CDR3 bases are TGCGCCAGCAGCTATTCCTACAATGAGCAGTTCTTC.